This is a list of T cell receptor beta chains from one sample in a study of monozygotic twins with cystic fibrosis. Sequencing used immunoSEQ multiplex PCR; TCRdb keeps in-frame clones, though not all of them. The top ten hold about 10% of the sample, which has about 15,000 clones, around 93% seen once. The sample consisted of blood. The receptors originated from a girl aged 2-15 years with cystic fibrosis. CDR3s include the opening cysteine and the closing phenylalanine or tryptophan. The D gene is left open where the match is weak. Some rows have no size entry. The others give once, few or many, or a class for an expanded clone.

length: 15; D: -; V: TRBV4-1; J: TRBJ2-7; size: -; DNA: TGCGCCAGCAGCCACATCCGGACCTTCTGCTACGAGCAGTACTTC; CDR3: CASSHIRTFCYEQYF
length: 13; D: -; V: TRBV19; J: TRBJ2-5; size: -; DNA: TGTGCCAGCAACACGGGGGTTCGAGAGACCCAGTACTTC; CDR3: CASNTGVRETQYF
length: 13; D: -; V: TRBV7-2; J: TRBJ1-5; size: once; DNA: TGTGCCAGCAGCGAGGACGGCTATCAGCCCCAGCATTTT; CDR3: CASSEDGYQPQHF
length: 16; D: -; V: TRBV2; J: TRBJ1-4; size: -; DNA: TGTGCCAGCAGTGAAGGCAAGGGGTTCGCTAATGAAAAACTGTTTTTT; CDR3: CASSEGKGFANEKLFF
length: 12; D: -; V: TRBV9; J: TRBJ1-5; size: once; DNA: TGTGCCAGCAGCGCGGACAGTTCGGCCCAGCATTTT; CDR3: CASSADSSAQHF
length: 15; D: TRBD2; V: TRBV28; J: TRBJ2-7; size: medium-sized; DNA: TGTGCCAGCACACTACGGGTAGCGGGCCCCTACGAGCAGTACTTC; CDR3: CASTLRVAGPYEQYF
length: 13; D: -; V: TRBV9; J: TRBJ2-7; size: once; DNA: TGTGCCAGCAGCGGACCTGGCAGCGTCGAGCAGTACTTC; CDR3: CASSGPGSVEQYF
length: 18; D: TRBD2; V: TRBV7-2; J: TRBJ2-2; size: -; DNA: TGTGCCAGCAGTTCTCCCCATGGCGGACTAGCCGCCGGCGGGGAGCTGTTTTTT; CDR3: CASSSPHGGLAAGGELFF
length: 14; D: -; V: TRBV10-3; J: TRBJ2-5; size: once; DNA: TGTGCCATCAGTGAGTCGCAAAGTAGGGAGACCCAGTACTTC; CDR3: CAISESQSRETQYF
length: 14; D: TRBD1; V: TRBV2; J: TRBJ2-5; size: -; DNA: TGTGCCAGCAGTGAGGACAGGGCCCCAGGGACCCAGTACTTC; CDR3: CASSEDRAPGTQYF
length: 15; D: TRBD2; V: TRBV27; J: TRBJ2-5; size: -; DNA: TGTGCCAGCAAAATTACGAGCGGGAGAGGAGAGACCCAGTACTTC; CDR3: CASKITSGRGETQYF